These 24 T cell receptor beta chains were all obtained from the same sample, sequenced in a study of CD8+CD57+ T cells in acquired aplastic anemia. An expansion of CD8+CD57+ cells by flow cytometry had been shown in patients chosen for sequencing. Profiling that covered TCR beta VDJ and CDR3 relied on genomic DNA as its template. A single record per CDR3 protein comes from TCRdb applying MiXCR to the reads. The repertoire includes some 160,000 distinct CDR3 sequences, roughly 43% of them detected once, and about 2.6% sits in the top ten. Sequenced: sorted CD4+, CD8+, or CD8+CD57+ T cells (not recorded which) from PBMCs. The receptors shown here come from a human donor with aplastic anemia.

The rearrangement uses TRBV12-3 or TRBV12-4 and TRBJ1-1; D call uncertain. The V and J ends lost 5 bases and 3 bases respectively, with 10 bases between them. The CDR3 runs 13 residues. CDR3 in DNA: TGTGCCAGCAGTCAAAAATGGTACACTGAAGCTTTCTTT. Protein product: CASSQKWYTEAFF.

Many counts were recorded for this clonotype. The chain employs TRBV19 and TRBJ1-1, with 8 bases identical to TRBD1. Germline V CDR1 and CDR2: LNHDA, SQIVND (reference sequence). The CDR3 extends over 18 amino acids. V gave up 0 bases and J gave up 0 bases; unmatched junction bases: 9. The CDR3 region is CASSIDPTGGAMNTEAFF. In DNA, the CDR3 is TGTGCCAGTAGTATAGATCCTACAGGGGGTGCCATGAACACTGAAGCTTTCTTT.

This clonotype was seen many times. V is TRBV19 and J is TRBJ2-7; 7 nucleotides line up with TRBD1. The CDR3 consists of 14 residues. Trimming at V came to 4 bases and at J to 0 bases, leaving 3 bases not matched to a gene. Germline V lookup: CDR1 LNHDA, CDR2 SQIVND (reference sequence). CDR3 loop: CASSKQGSSYEQYF. The CDR3, as DNA: TGTGCCAGTAGTAAACAGGGGTCCTCCTACGAGCAGTACTTC.

This clonotype was recorded many times. The chain recombines TRBV25-1 with TRBJ1-2, with 8 positions matching TRBD1. V lost 2 bases to trimming and J lost 8 bases; unmatched junction nucleotides: 4. The CDR3 length is 13 residues. Germline V gives CDR1 MGHDK, CDR2 SYGVNS. CDR3 amino acids: CASSEQGAGGYTF. CDR3 nucleotide sequence: TGTGCCAGCAGTGAACAGGGGGCGGGGGGCTACACCTTC.

The CDR3 DNA is TGTGCCAGCAGCCCCACACCGACAGATAACTACGAGCAGTACTTC. This codes for CASSPTPTDNYEQYF. The rearrangement links TRBV7-3 to TRBJ2-7; tentative D call: TRBD1 (5 bases). Germline CDR1 SGHTA, CDR2 FQGTGA. Trimming left V 5 bases short and J 3 bases short, with 17 bases between. The length of the CDR3 is 15 residues.

Details on this clonotype: An end of the junction differs from the germline gene, which may be a read error. The V and J genes are TRBV7-8 and TRBJ2-1; 9 bases map to TRBD2. Germline CDR1 reads SGHVS; CDR2 reads FQNEAQ. The CDR3 runs 16 residues. For the CDR3, the DNA is TGTGCCAGCTCACCAATATCAGGACTAGCGAGGAATGGGCAGTTCTTC. It translates to CASSPISGLARNGQFF.

V and J are TRBV6-2 or TRBV6-3 and TRBJ1-4; the D gene is possibly TRBD1 (5 bases). The germline V and J ends were trimmed by 2 bases and 6 bases, with 13 bases remaining between them. Germline CDR1 is MNHEY and CDR2 is SVGEGT. This CDR3 is built from 15 residues. CDR3 protein: CASSYRLGADEKLFF. CDR3 coding DNA: TGTGCCAGCAGTTACCGACTAGGGGCGGATGAAAAACTGTTTTTT.

The chain carries TRBV5-1 and TRBJ2-1; TRBD2 matches at 9 bases. The CDR3 is 16 residues long. Germline CDR1 reads SGHRS; CDR2 reads YFSETQ. J was trimmed by 6 bases and V by 0 bases; bases with no gene match: 7. The CDR3 sequence is CASSLVGGRALNEQFF. The CDR3 nucleotides read TGCGCCAGCAGCTTGGTGGGCGGGAGGGCCCTCAATGAGCAGTTCTTC.

The chain has TRBV10-3 and TRBJ1-5, with 9 bases lining up with TRBD1. V trimming: 6 bases; J trimming: 2 bases; junction bases outside the gene matches: 2. This CDR3 region has 14 residues. Germline V gene lookup returns CDR1 ENHRY and CDR2 SYGVKD. CDR3 in DNA: TGTGCCATCAGGGACAGGGGTGGCAATCAGCCCCAGCATTTT. Amino acids: CAIRDRGGNQPQHF.

The V and J genes are TRBV3-1 and TRBJ2-7; 9 bases are shared with TRBD2. With 2 bases clipped from V and 3 bases from J, the junction kept 8 bases outside the gene matches. CDR1 is LGHDT, CDR2 YNNKEL, per germline (reference sequence). The CDR3 has 16 residues. This chain's CDR3 is CASSQRFQRGVYEQYF. For the CDR3, the DNA is TGTGCCAGCAGCCAAAGGTTTCAGCGGGGGGTCTACGAGCAGTACTTC.

This clonotype was counted between two and nine times. The CDR3 nucleotides are TGCAGTGCTAAGGGTATGCGGGGAAGGACCTACGAGCAGTACTTC. Protein product: CSAKGMRGRTYEQYF. The chain combines TRBV20-1 with TRBJ2-7; the D gene is possibly TRBD2 (6 bases). Trimming stripped 4 bases from V and 2 bases from J, with 18 bases between. There are 15 residues in the CDR3. Germline values: CDR1 DFQATT, CDR2 SNEGSKA (reference sequence).

This clonotype came up many times. V gene TRBV19 combines with J gene TRBJ2-3; 8 bases align to TRBD2. CDR3 length: 13 residues. In germline, CDR1 is LNHDA, CDR2 SQIVND (reference sequence). Trimming cost V 7 bases and J 4 bases; bases outside gene matches: 4. The CDR3 DNA follows: TGTGCCAGTACGGGGGGGAAGGCAGATACGCAGTATTTT. This gives the protein CASTGGKADTQYF.

In its sample, this clonotype was seen many times. The chain joins TRBV6-1 to TRBJ2-7; perhaps TRBD1 as D (6 bases). This CDR3 is 14 amino acids long. The germline V and J ends were trimmed by 6 bases and 1 base, with 13 bases remaining between them. The germline V gene encodes CDR1 MNHNS and CDR2 SASEGT. CDR3 DNA: TGTGCCAGCAGCGACCGGGACATTTCCTACGAGCAGTACTTC. This gives the protein CASSDRDISYEQYF.

This clonotype came up many times. The chain uses TRBV12-3 or TRBV12-4 and TRBJ2-7; tentatively, D is TRBD2 (6 bases). V lost 5 bases, J lost 0 bases, and 11 bases lay in between. The CDR3 covers 14 residues. The CDR3 DNA reads TGTGCCAGCAGTCGACGGGGGTCCTCCTACGAGCAGTACTTC. As protein: CASSRRGSSYEQYF.

Notes on this clonotype: Sequence at one end of the junction differs from germline and may be a read error. The chain uses TRBV24-1 and TRBJ2-1; no clear D gene. CDR3 length: 15 amino acids. Looked up from germline, CDR1 is KGHDR and CDR2 is SFDVKD. The CDR3 DNA follows: TGTGCCACGAGTGATTTAAGTCTGGGAAACAATGAGCAGTTCTTC. Translated: CATSDLSLGNNEQFF.

This clonotype appeared many times. This chain connects TRBV4-2 to TRBJ1-6; no firm D call. Germline CDR1 is LGHNA and CDR2 is YNFKEQ. CDR3 length equals 12 residues. V lost 0 bases, J lost 7 bases, and 1 base lay in between. This CDR3 is CASSQENSPLHF. Here the CDR3 DNA reads TGTGCCAGCAGCCAAGAAAATTCACCCCTCCACTTT.

The chain recombines TRBV7-8 with TRBJ1-1, with D maybe TRBD1 (5 bases). CDR1 is SGHVS and CDR2 is FQNEAQ in the germline V gene. The CDR3 is 13 residues long. Between the trimmed V and J ends, which lost 2 bases and 3 bases, there was a span of 7 bases. CDR3 DNA: TGTGCCAGCAGCTTACAGGGCCACACTGAAGCTTTCTTT. Its protein product is CASSLQGHTEAFF.

The rearrangement uses TRBV20-1 and TRBJ1-1, with 9 bases aligning to TRBD1. The germline V gene has CDR1 DFQATT and CDR2 SNEGSKA (reference sequence). The CDR3 contains 18 residues. Unmatched junction bases numbered 13, after V lost 1 base and J lost 1 base. The CDR3 loop reads CSARAPGQGDGSNTEAFF. In DNA form, the CDR3 reads TGCAGTGCTAGAGCCCCGGGACAGGGAGACGGGTCGAACACTGAAGCTTTCTTT.

The chain employs TRBV29-1 and TRBJ2-5; D might be TRBD2 (6 bases). This CDR3 has 13 residues. The V and J ends lost 4 bases and 5 bases respectively, with 14 bases between them. Germline assignment: CDR1 SQVTM and CDR2 ANQGSEA. The CDR3 sequence: CSVVGREVETQYF. CDR3 nucleotide sequence: TGCAGCGTTGTTGGCAGGGAGGTTGAGACCCAGTACTTC.

V usage is TRBV7-8 and J usage is TRBJ2-2, with 7 bases that match TRBD1. The CDR3 loop spans 17 amino acids. Germline-derived CDR1 and CDR2 are SGHVS and FQNEAQ. After removal of 5 bases from V and 0 bases from J, the junction contained 9 bases not matched to a gene. The CDR3 region is CASSPSRDRANTGELFF. CDR3 DNA sequence: TGTGCCAGCAGCCCATCCCGAGACAGGGCGAACACCGGGGAGCTGTTTTTT.

The genes are TRBV19 and TRBJ1-5, with D possibly being TRBD1 (5 bases). CDR1 is LNHDA, CDR2 SQIVND, per germline (reference sequence). This CDR3 contains 14 residues. Between the trimmed V and J ends, which lost 2 bases and 3 bases, there was a span of 8 bases. For the CDR3, the DNA is TGTGCCAGTAGTATAAGCAGGGACAATCAGCCCCAGCATTTT. It specifies CASSISRDNQPQHF.

This rearrangement joins TRBV6-2 or TRBV6-3 to TRBJ2-2; 11 bases match TRBD1. The CDR3 consists of 14 residues. V trimming: 2 bases; J trimming: 9 bases; junction bases outside the gene matches: 2. Germline V gene data show CDR1 as MNHEY and CDR2 as SVGEGT. For the CDR3, the DNA is TGTGCCAGCAGTTACGGACAGGGGGCGAGGGAGCTGTTTTTT. Translation: CASSYGQGARELFF.

This chain uses TRBV6-4 with TRBJ2-3; D gene ambiguous. V lost 5 bases to trimming and J lost 1 base, with 13 bases between them. Germline V lookup: CDR1 MRHNA, CDR2 SNTAGT. The CDR3 is made up of 15 amino acids. CDR3 bases: TGTGCCAGCAGTATAACGGCCCGGGGCACAGATACGCAGTATTTT. Its protein product is CASSITARGTDTQYF.

This clonotype was detected many times. The chain recombines TRBV7-6 with TRBJ2-7; the D gene is possibly TRBD2 (5 bases). Germline CDR1 reads SGHVS; CDR2 reads FNYEAQ. The V end was cut by 1 base, the J end by 6 bases, with 10 bases between. This CDR3 spans 13 amino acids. DNA for the CDR3: TGTGCCAGCAGCTTAGGAGTAAGCGGCGAGCAGTACTTC. Translated: CASSLGVSGEQYF.